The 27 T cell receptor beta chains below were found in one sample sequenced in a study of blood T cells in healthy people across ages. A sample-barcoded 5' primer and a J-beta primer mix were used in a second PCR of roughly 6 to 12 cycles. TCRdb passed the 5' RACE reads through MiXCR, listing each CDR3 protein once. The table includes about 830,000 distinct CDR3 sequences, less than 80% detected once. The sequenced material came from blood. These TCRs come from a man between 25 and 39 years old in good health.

CDR3 sequence (DNA): TGTGCCAGCAGTGCGGGGAGAGAAGGGCCTGGCTACACCTTC. Its translation: CASSAGREGPGYTF. The chain has TRBV7-2 and TRBJ1-2; D gene uncertain. V lost 6 bases and J 7 bases, leaving 18 bases between the germline ends. The CDR3 consists of 14 residues. Germline V gives CDR1 SGHTA, CDR2 FQGNSA.

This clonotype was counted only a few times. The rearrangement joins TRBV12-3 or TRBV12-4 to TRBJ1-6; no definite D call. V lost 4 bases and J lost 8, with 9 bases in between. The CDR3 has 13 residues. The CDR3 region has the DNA TGTGCCAGCAGTTCGTACGGGGATTCACCCCTCCACTTT. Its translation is CASSSYGDSPLHF.

The CDR3 bases are TGTGCCAGCAGCCCCACACCCAACTACAAGAAACTGTTTTTT. Protein product: CASSPTPNYKKLFF. The chain carries TRBV3-1 and TRBJ1-4, with D unresolved. The CDR3 runs 14 residues. V was shortened by 4 bases and J by 11 bases, with 17 bases between the two germline ends. Germline CDR1 is LGHDT and CDR2 is YNNKEL (reference sequence). Drawing the rest from reference TRBV3-1 and TRBJ1-4, the complete variable domain is DTAVSQTPKYLVTQMGNDKSIKCEQNLGHDTMYWYKQDSKKFLKIMFSYNNKELIINETVPNRFSPKSPDKAHLNLHINSLELGDSAVYFCASSPTPNYKKLFFGSGTQLSVL.

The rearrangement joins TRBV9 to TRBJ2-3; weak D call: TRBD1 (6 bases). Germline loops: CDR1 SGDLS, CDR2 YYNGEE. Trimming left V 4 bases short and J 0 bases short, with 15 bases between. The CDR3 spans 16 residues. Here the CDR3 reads CASSQNRALSTDTQYF. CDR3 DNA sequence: TGTGCCAGCAGCCAAAACAGGGCCCTCAGCACAGATACGCAGTATTTT.

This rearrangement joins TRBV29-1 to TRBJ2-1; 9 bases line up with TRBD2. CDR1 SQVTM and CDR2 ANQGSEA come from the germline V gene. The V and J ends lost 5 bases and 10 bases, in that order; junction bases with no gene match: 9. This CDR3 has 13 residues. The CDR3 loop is CSVTGTSFNEQFF. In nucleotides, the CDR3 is TGCAGCGTTACCGGGACTAGCTTTAACGAGCAGTTCTTC.

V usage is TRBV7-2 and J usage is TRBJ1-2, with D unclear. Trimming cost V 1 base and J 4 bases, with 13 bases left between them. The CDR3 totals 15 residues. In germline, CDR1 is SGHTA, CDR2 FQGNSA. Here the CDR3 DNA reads TGTGCCAGCAGCTTAGGGAGGCAATCCCCCTATGGCTACACCTTC. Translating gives CASSLGRQSPYGYTF.

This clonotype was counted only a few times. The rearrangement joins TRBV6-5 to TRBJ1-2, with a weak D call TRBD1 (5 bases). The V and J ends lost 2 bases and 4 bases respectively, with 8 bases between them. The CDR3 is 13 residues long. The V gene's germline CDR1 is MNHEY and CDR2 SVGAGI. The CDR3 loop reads CASSYGGIYGYTF. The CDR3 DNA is TGTGCCAGCAGTTACGGGGGAATCTATGGCTACACCTTC.

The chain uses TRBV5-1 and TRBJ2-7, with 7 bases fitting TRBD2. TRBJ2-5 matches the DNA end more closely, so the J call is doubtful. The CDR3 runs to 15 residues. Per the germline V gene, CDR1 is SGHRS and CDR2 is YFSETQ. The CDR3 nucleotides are TGCGCCAGCAGCTTTGGACGAGCGGGGAGAGAGACCCAGTACTTC. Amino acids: CASSFGRAGRETQYF.

The CDR3 reads CASSPGGLQGYTF. CDR3 DNA: TGTGCCAGCAGCCCGGGGGGGTTACAGGGCTACACCTTC. The chain employs TRBV7-2 and TRBJ1-2, with D possibly matching TRBD1 (5 bases). Between the trimmed V and J ends, which lost 5 bases and 8 bases, there was a span of 15 bases. Germline V gene lookup returns CDR1 SGHTA and CDR2 FQGNSA. This CDR3 comprises 13 residues. The full variable domain, its missing parts supplied by reference TRBV7-2 and TRBJ1-2, is GAGVSQSPSNKVTEKGKDVELRCDPISGHTALYWYRQSLGQGLEFLIYFQGNSAPDKSGLPSDRFSAERTGGSVSTLTIQRTQQEDSAVYLCASSPGGLQGYTFGSGTRLTVV.

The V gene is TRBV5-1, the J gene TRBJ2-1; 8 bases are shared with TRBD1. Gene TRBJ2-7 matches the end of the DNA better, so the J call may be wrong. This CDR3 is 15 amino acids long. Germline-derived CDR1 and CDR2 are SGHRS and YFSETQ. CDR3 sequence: CASSPHGQGAEEQYF. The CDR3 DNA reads TGCGCCAGCAGTCCCCACGGACAGGGTGCGGAAGAGCAGTACTTC.

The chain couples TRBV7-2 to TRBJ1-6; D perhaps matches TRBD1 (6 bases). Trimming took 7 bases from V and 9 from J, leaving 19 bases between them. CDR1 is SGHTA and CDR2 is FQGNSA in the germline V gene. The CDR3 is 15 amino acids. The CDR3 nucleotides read TGTGCCAGCACCTATCAGGTTGCAGGGGTTTCACCCCTCCACTTT. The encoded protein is CASTYQVAGVSPLHF. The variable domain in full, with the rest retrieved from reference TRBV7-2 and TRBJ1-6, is GAGVSQSPSNKVTEKGKDVELRCDPISGHTALYWYRQSLGQGLEFLIYFQGNSAPDKSGLPSDRFSAERTGGSVSTLTIQRTQQEDSAVYLCASTYQVAGVSPLHFGNGTRLTVT.

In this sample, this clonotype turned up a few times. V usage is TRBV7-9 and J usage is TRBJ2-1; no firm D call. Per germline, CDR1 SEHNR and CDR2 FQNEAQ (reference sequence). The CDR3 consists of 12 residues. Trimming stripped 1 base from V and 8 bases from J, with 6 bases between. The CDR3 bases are TGTGCCAGCAGCTTAGTATTACATGAGCAGTTCTTC. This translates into CASSLVLHEQFF.

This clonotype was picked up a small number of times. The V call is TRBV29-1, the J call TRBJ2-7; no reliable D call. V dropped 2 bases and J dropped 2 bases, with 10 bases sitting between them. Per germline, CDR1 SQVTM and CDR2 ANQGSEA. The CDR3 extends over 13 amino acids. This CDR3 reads CSVELGPTYEQYF. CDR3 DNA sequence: TGCAGCGTTGAACTTGGCCCAACCTACGAGCAGTACTTC.

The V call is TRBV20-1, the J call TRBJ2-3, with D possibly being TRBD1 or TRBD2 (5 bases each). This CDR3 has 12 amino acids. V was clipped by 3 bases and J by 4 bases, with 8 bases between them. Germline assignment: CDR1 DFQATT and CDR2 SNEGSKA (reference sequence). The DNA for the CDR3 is TGCAGTGCTAGCCGGGGCGCAGATACGCAGTATTTT. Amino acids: CSASRGADTQYF.

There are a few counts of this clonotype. Here the CDR3 reads CASSLGTSGRDTQYF. DNA for the CDR3: TGTGCCAGCAGCTTGGGGACTAGCGGGCGGGATACGCAGTATTTT. The chain couples TRBV11-2 to TRBJ2-3; 12 bases are shared with TRBD2. This CDR3 spans 15 amino acids. Germline assignment: CDR1 SGHAT and CDR2 FQNNGV. With V trimmed by 3 bases and J by 6 bases, 4 bases remained unmatched.

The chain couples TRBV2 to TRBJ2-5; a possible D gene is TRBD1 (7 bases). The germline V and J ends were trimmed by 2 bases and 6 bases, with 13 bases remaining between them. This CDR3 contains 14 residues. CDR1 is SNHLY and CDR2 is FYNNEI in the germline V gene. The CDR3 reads CASSEQGGRKTQYF. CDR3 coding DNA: TGTGCCAGCAGTGAACAGGGGGGCCGGAAGACCCAGTACTTC.

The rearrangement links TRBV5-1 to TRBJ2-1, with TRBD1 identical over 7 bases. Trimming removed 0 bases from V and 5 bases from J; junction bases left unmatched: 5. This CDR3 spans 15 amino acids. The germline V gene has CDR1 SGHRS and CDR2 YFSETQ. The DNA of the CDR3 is TGCGCCAGCAGCTTGGAACAGGGGACCCACAATGAGCAGTTCTTC. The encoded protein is CASSLEQGTHNEQFF.

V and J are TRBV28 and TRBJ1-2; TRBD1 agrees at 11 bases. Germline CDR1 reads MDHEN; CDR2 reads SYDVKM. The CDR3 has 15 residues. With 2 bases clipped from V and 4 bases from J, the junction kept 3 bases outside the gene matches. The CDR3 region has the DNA TGTGCCAGCAGTTTAAGGACAGGGGGCGCCTATGGCTACACCTTC. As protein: CASSLRTGGAYGYTF.

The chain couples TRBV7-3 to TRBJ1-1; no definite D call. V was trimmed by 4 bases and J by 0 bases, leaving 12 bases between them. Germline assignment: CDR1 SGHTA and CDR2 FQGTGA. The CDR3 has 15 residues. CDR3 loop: CASSSRAVVNTEAFF. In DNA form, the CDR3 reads TGTGCCAGCAGCTCGAGGGCTGTGGTGAACACTGAAGCTTTCTTT.

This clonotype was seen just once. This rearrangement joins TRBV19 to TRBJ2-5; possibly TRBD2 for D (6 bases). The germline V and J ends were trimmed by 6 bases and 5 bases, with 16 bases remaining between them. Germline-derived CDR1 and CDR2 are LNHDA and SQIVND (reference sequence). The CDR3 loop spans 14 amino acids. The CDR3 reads CASRPGLTGETQYF. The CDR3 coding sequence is TGTGCCAGTAGGCCGGGACTGACGGGGGAGACCCAGTACTTC.

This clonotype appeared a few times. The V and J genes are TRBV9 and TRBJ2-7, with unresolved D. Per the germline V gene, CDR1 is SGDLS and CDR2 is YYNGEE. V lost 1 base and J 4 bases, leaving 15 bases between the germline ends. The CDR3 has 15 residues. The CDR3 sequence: CASSVSTVPPYEQYF. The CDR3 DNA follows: TGTGCCAGCAGCGTAAGCACAGTCCCGCCTTACGAGCAGTACTTC.

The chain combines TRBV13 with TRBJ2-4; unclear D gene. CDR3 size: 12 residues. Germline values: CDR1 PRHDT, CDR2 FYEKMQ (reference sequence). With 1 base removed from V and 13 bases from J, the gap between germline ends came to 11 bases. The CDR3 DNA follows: TGTGCCAGCAGCTTAGAGGACCATGAGCAGTACTTC. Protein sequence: CASSLEDHEQYF.

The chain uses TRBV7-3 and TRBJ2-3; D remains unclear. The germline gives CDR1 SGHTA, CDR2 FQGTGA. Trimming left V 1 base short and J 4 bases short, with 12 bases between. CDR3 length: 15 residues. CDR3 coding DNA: TGTGCCAGCAGCTTAATGGGTGGTACCCCAGATACGCAGTATTTT. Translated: CASSLMGGTPDTQYF.

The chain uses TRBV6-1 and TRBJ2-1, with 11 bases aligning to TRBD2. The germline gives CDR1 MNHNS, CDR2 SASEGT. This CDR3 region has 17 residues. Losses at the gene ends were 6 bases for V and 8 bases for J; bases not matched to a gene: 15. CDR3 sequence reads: CASSSPALAGGTHEQFF. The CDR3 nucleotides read TGTGCCAGCAGCTCCCCAGCGCTAGCGGGGGGTACCCATGAGCAGTTCTTC.

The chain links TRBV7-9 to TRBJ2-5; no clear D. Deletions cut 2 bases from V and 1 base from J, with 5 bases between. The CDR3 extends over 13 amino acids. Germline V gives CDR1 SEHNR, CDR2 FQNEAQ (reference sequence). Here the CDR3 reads CASSLIVQETQYF. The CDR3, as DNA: TGTGCCAGCAGCTTAATCGTCCAAGAGACCCAGTACTTC.

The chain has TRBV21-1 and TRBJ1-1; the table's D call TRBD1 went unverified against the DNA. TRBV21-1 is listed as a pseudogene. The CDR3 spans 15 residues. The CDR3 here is CASSLGGRSGTEAFF. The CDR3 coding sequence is TGTGCCAGCAGCCTAGGGGGCAGATCCGGCACTGAAGCTTTCTTT.

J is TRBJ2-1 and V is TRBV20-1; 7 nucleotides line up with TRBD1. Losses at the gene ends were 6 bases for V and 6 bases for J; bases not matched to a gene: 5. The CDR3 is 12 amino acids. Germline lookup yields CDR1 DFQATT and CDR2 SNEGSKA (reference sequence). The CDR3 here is CSAGTEGNEQFF. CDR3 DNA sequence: TGCAGTGCCGGGACAGAGGGCAATGAGCAGTTCTTC.